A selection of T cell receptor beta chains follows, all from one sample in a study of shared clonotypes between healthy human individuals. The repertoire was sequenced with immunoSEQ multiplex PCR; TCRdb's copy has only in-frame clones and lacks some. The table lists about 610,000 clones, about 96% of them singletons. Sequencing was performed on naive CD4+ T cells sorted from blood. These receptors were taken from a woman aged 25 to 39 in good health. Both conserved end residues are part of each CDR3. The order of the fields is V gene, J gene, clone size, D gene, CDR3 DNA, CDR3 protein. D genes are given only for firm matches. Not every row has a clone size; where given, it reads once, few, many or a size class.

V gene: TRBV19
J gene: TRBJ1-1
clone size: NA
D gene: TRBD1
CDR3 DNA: TGTGCCAGTACCGCGGACAGGGTGGACACTGAAGCTTTCTTT
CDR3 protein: CASTADRVDTEAFF

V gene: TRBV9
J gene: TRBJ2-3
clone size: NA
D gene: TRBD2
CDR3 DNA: TGTGCCAGCAGCGTGTGGCTAGCGGGAGATAAAGATACGCAGTATTTT
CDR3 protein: CASSVWLAGDKDTQYF

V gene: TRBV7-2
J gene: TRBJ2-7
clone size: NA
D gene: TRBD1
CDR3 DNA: TGTGCCAGCAGCTTAGTATCGGGACAGGGGGACTCCTACGAGCAGTACTTC
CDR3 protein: CASSLVSGQGDSYEQYF

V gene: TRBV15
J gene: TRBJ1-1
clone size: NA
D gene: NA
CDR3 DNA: TGTGCCACCAGCAGAGAGGCCGGAAGGGGCACTGAAGCTTTCTTT
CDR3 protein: CATSREAGRGTEAFF

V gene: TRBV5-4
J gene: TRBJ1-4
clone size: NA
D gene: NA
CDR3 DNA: TGTGCCAGCAGCTCCGACCCCAAAAAACAAGGAACTAATGAAAAACTGTTTTTT
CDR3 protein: CASSSDPKKQGTNEKLFF

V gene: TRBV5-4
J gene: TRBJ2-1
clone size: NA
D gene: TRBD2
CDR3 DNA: TGTGCCAGCACCAGGACTAGCGGCCTGTCCTACAATGAGCAGTTCTTC
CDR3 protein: CASTRTSGLSYNEQFF

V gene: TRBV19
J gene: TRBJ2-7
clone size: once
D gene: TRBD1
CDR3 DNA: TGTGCCAGTAGTATAGCCGGGACAGGGCCGCGGGATAGCGAGCAGTACTTC
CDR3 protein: CASSIAGTGPRDSEQYF

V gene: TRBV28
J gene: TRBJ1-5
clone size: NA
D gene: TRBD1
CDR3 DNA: TGTGCCAGCAGTTTTTCGGGACAGGGTGGTCGTCAGCCCCAGCATTTT
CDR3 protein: CASSFSGQGGRQPQHF

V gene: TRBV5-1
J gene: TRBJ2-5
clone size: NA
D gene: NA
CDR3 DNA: TGCGCCAGCAGCTTGGGAGGTCAAGAGACCCAGTACTTC
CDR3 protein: CASSLGGQETQYF

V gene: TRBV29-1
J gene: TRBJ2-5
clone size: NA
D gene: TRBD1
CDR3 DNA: TGCAGCGCCACCGGACAGGGGGCGCTTGCCCAGTACTTC
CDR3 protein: CSATGQGALAQYF

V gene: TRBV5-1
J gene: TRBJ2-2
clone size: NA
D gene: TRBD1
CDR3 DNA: TGCGCCAGCAGCCTGATGGGACAGGGGAGCTCCGGGGAGCTGTTTTTT
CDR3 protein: CASSLMGQGSSGELFF

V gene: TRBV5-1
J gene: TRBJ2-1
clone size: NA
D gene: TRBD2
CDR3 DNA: TGCGCCAGCAGCTTGGCCACTAGCGGGCGTACCTACAATGAGCAGTTCTTC
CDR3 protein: CASSLATSGRTYNEQFF

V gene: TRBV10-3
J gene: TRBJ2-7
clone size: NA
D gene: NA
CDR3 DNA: TGTGCCATCACAGGGGATCCCCTAACCTACGAGCAGTACTTC
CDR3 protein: CAITGDPLTYEQYF

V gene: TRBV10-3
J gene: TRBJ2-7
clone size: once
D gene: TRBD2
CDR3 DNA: TGTGCCATCAGTGAGTCGACTAGCTCTACCTACGAGCAGTACTTC
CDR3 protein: CAISESTSSTYEQYF

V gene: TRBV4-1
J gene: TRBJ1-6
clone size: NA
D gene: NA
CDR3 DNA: TGCGCCAGCAGCCAAGAATGGACATTATCACCCCTCCACTTT
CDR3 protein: CASSQEWTLSPLHF

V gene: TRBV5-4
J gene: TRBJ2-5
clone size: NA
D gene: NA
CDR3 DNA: TGTGCCAGCAGGAACCGGACGTTAGGGACCCAGTACTTC
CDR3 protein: CASRNRTLGTQYF

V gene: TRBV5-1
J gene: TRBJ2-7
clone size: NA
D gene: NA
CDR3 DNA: TGCGCCAGCAGCTTGCGAGCGGGTACCCCTGGAACCTACGAGCAGTACTTC
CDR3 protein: CASSLRAGTPGTYEQYF

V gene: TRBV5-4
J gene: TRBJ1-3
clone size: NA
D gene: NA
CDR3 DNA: TGTGCCAGCAGCTTGGGACAGGAGTACGGAAACACCATATATTTT
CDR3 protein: CASSLGQEYGNTIYF

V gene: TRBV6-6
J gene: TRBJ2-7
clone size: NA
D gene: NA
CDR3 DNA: TGTGCCAGCAGGGACGCCGGTTACGAGCAGTACTTC
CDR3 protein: CASRDAGYEQYF

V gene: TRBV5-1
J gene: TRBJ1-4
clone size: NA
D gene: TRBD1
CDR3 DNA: TGCGCCAGCAGCCCGGGACAGCCTAATGAAAAACTGTTTTTT
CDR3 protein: CASSPGQPNEKLFF

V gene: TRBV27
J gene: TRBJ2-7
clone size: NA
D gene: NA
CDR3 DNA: TGTGCCAGCAGTTTATTTAATCAGGGAGTCGGGTACGAGCAGTACTTC
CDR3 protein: CASSLFNQGVGYEQYF

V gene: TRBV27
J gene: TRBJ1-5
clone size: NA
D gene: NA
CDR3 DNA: TGTGCCAGCCACCCCGTGGGGGGAAATCAGCCCCAGCATTTT
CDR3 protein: CASHPVGGNQPQHF

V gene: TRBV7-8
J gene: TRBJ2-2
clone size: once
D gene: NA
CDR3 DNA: TGTGCCAGCAGCTTAGGGGTGGGAGCGGTTGATGCCGGGGAGCTGTTTTTT
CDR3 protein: CASSLGVGAVDAGELFF

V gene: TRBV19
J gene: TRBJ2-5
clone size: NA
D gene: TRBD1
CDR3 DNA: TGTGCCAGTAGTAAATGGGACAGCCAAGAGACCCAGTACTTC
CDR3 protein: CASSKWDSQETQYF

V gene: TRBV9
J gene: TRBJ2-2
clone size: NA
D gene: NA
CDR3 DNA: TGTGCCAGCAGCGTGACGGGAGTGGGGACCGGGGAGCTGTTTTTT
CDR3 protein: CASSVTGVGTGELFF

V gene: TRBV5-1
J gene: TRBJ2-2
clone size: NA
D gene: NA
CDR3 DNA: TGCGCCAGCAGCTCGAGCGGAGACAACACCGGGGAGCTGTTTTTT
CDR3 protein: CASSSSGDNTGELFF

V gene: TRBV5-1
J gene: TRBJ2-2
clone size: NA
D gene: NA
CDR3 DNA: TGCGCCAGCAGCTTGGAGGCAGGGGATCCTACCGGGGAGCTGTTTTTT
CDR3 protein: CASSLEAGDPTGELFF

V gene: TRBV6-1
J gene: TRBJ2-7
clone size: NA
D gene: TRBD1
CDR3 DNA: TGTGCCAGCAAACCGGGACAGGGGGCGTACGAGCAGTACTTC
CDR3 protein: CASKPGQGAYEQYF

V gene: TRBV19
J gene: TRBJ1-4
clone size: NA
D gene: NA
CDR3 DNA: TGTGCCAGTGGGTTAGGGGGTGCAACTAATGAAAAACTGTTTTTT
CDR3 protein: CASGLGGATNEKLFF

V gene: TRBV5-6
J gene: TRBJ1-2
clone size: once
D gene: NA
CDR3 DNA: TGTGCCAGCAGCCTAAGGCCATATGGCTACACCTTC
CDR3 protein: CASSLRPYGYTF

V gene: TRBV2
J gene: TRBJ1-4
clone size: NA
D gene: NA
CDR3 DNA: TGTGCCAGCAGTCCGGACGGGAGAAAGAATGAAAAACTGTTTTTT
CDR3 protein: CASSPDGRKNEKLFF